Listed here is a single T cell receptor beta chain. The data were taken from a study of monozygotic twins with inflammatory bowel disease. Germline V CDR1 and CDR2: SQVTM, ANQGSEA. This CDR3 region has 14 residues. TCRdb reprocessed the 5' RACE reads; each CDR3 protein has one entry and no DNA is given. This sample carries fewer than 450,000 distinct CDR3 sequences, with around 2.6% going to the ten biggest clones. The receptor's source is a human donor with ulcerative colitis or Crohn's disease, or a healthy co-twin of an affected twin (not recorded which). The J gene is TRBJ1-1, the V gene TRBV29-1; TCRdb selects TRBD1, and the lack of DNA leaves this call unchecked. The sequenced sample consisted of blood. Here the CDR3 reads CSVQVAVMNTEAFF. Complete variable domain (other parts from reference TRBV29-1 and TRBJ1-1): SAVISQKPSRDICQRGTSLTIQCQVDSQVTMMFWYRQQPGQSLTLIATANQGSEATYESGFVIDKFPISRPNLTFSTLTVSNMSPEDSSIYLCSVQVAVMNTEAFFGQGTRLTVV.